These 17 T cell receptor beta chains originate from one sample sequenced in a study of OX40 agonist ivuxolimab in advanced cancers. Profiled with immunoSEQ multiplex PCR; TCRdb holds only in-frame clones, not every one. The sample has some 14,000 clones, roughly 92% seen once. The sample in question was CD4+ or CD8+ T cells sorted from blood, obtained in a trial of the OX40 agonist ivuxolimab. The receptors derive from an adult with an advanced solid tumor such as melanoma, head and neck, liver or kidney cancer.

V usage is TRBV7-9 and J usage is TRBJ1-2; 9 nucleotides line up with TRBD1. CDR1 is SEHNR, CDR2 FQNEAQ, per germline (reference sequence). Trimming cost V 2 bases and J 6 bases; bases outside gene matches: 10. The CDR3 has 16 residues. Here the CDR3 reads CASSLLGTGLADGYTF. For the CDR3, the DNA is TGTGCCAGCAGCTTACTGGGGACAGGGCTAGCTGATGGCTACACCTTC.

This chain connects TRBV7-9 to TRBJ2-2; 7 bases fit TRBD2. V lost 4 bases, J lost 5 bases, and 7 bases stayed unmatched. Germline V lookup: CDR1 SEHNR, CDR2 FQNEAQ (reference sequence). This CDR3 spans 15 amino acids. CDR3 nucleotides: TGTGCCAGCAGCTGGAGCGGGGTTGGGACCGGGGAGCTGTTTTTT. Its translation: CASSWSGVGTGELFF.

The chain combines TRBV11-2 with TRBJ2-1, with TRBD2 matching 13 bases. Germline CDR1 and CDR2: SGHAT and FQNNGV. This CDR3 has 16 residues. After removal of 5 bases from V and 8 bases from J, the junction contained 9 bases not matched to a gene. CDR3 coding DNA: TGTGCCAGCAGCACTAGCGGGGGGGCCATTTCCGATGAGCAGTTCTTC. Amino acids: CASSTSGGAISDEQFF. Drawing the rest from reference TRBV11-2 and TRBJ2-1, the complete variable domain is EAGVAQSPRYKIIEKRQSVAFWCNPISGHATLYWYQQILGQGPKLLIQFQNNGVVDDSQLPKDRFSAERLKGVDSTLKIQPAKLEDSAVYLCASSTSGGAISDEQFFGPGTRLTVL.

This clone is medium-sized within its sample. V and J are TRBV15 and TRBJ1-5; D is perhaps TRBD1 (6 bases). V lost 0 bases, J lost 6 bases, and 9 bases lay in between. Germline CDR1 LNHNV, CDR2 YYDKDF (reference sequence). This CDR3 contains 14 residues. The CDR3 reads CATSRETGTQPQHF. CDR3 bases: TGTGCCACCAGCAGAGAAACAGGGACTCAGCCCCAGCATTTT.

The gene calls are TRBV15 and TRBJ1-4; perhaps TRBD1 as D (5 bases). V dropped 1 base and J dropped 5 bases, with 11 bases sitting between them. The CDR3 runs 15 residues. Germline CDR1 LNHNV, CDR2 YYDKDF (reference sequence). CDR3 loop: CATSRARAGNEKLFF. The DNA of the CDR3 is TGTGCCACCAGCAGAGCGCGGGCAGGGAATGAAAAACTGTTTTTT.

This sequence joins TRBV7-2 and TRBJ1-2; D uncertain. Germline V gene lookup returns CDR1 SGHTA and CDR2 FQGNSA. Trimming stripped 3 bases from V and 8 bases from J, with 13 bases between. CDR3 size: 13 residues. The DNA for the CDR3 is TGTGCCAGCAGCTTGGGCCAGCTCGGGGGCTACACCTTC. Its translation is CASSLGQLGGYTF.

V usage is TRBV10-3 and J usage is TRBJ2-7; D gene unclear. CDR3 length equals 15 residues. Per the germline V gene, CDR1 is ENHRY and CDR2 is SYGVKD. V lost 3 bases and J 2 bases, leaving 14 bases between the germline ends. CDR3 sequence reads: CAISDPGEDPYEQYF. The CDR3 DNA sequence: TGTGCCATCAGTGATCCCGGTGAGGACCCCTACGAGCAGTACTTC.

V is TRBV21-1 and J is TRBJ2-5; the table assigns TRBD1, which was not confirmed against the DNA. TRBV21-1 has pseudogene status. The CDR3 totals 15 residues. In DNA, the CDR3 is TGTGCCAGCAGCAAAGCTCGGGCAGGGTCAGAGACCCAGTACTTC. Amino acids: CASSKARAGSETQYF.

The chain employs TRBV12-5 and TRBJ2-1; 8 bases match TRBD1. The V gene end was trimmed by 9 bases and the J gene end by 6 bases; junction bases not matched to a gene: 4. This CDR3 has 12 residues. Germline CDR1 is LGHNT and CDR2 is FRNRAP. CDR3 residues: CASDRGINEQFF. DNA for the CDR3: TGTGCTAGCGACAGGGGTATCAATGAGCAGTTCTTC. Full variable domain (rest looked up from reference TRBV12-5 and TRBJ2-1): DARVTQTPRHKVTEMGQEVTMRCQPILGHNTVFWYRQTMMQGLELLAYFRNRAPLDDSGMPKDRFSAEMPDATLATLKIQPSEPRDSAVYFCASDRGINEQFFGPGTRLTVL.

This clone showed up just a few times. The CDR3 loop reads CASSYSLGGAQPQHF. The CDR3 nucleotides read TGTGCCAGCAGTTACTCTTTAGGGGGCGCACAGCCCCAGCATTTT. J is TRBJ1-5 and V is TRBV6-5, with TRBD1 matching 7 bases. The CDR3 consists of 15 residues. With V trimmed by 0 bases and J by 7 bases, 6 bases remained unmatched. The germline CDR1 and CDR2 sequences are MNHEY and SVGAGI.

The count of this clone is one. The J gene is TRBJ1-4, the V gene TRBV28, with TRBD1 as a possible D gene (6 bases). The CDR3 loop spans 15 amino acids. Trimming stripped 2 bases from V and 8 bases from J, with 15 bases between. CDR1 and CDR2 (germline): MDHEN, SYDVKM. CDR3 nucleotides: TGTGCCAGCAGTTTAGATCCCGGGGGCGGGGAAAAACTGTTTTTT. Translating it yields CASSLDPGGGEKLFF. The full variable domain, rest sourced from reference TRBV28 and TRBJ1-4, is DVKVTQSSRYLVKRTGEKVFLECVQDMDHENMFWYRQDPGLGLRLIYFSYDVKMKEKGDIPEGYSVSREKKERFSLILESASTNQTSMYLCASSLDPGGGEKLFFGSGTQLSVL.

This clone is classed as medium-sized. The J gene is TRBJ1-4, the V gene TRBV11-2; 7 bases line up with TRBD1. Germline trimming cut 6 bases from V and 8 bases from J; bases unmatched to any gene: 6. The CDR3 is 13 amino acids. Germline CDR1 is SGHAT and CDR2 is FQNNGV. In DNA, the CDR3 is TGTGCCAGCAGTTTACAGGGGAGCGAAAAACTGTTTTTT. Protein: CASSLQGSEKLFF.

This clone was detected once. The rearrangement joins TRBV6-4 to TRBJ1-3; 11 bases align to TRBD1. The CDR3 is 18 amino acids. Germline lookup yields CDR1 MRHNA and CDR2 SNTAGT. With 3 bases clipped from V and 4 bases from J, the junction kept 11 bases outside the gene matches. The CDR3 DNA reads TGTGCCAGCAGTGAGGCGGGACAGGGGGTTCCACCCGGAAACACCATATATTTT. It specifies CASSEAGQGVPPGNTIYF.

The chain is built from TRBV7-9 and TRBJ2-7, with a weak D call TRBD1 (5 bases). V lost 5 bases, J lost 5 bases, and 13 bases lay in between. There are 13 residues in the CDR3. Germline CDR1 SEHNR, CDR2 FQNEAQ (reference sequence). This CDR3 is CASSPRAIHEQYF. Here the CDR3 DNA reads TGTGCCAGCAGCCCCAGGGCCATCCACGAGCAGTACTTC.

The chain employs TRBV2 and TRBJ2-3; weak D call: TRBD2 (5 bases). Per germline, CDR1 SNHLY and CDR2 FYNNEI. This CDR3 spans 16 amino acids. Trimming took 3 bases from V and 4 from J, leaving 17 bases between them. The CDR3 DNA reads TGTGCCAGCAGTGATGACGGGGAACCCCGGGCAGATACGCAGTATTTT. Protein product: CASSDDGEPRADTQYF. Filled out from reference TRBV2 and TRBJ2-3, the complete variable domain reads EPEVTQTPSHQVTQMGQEVILRCVPISNHLYFYWYRQILGQKVEFLVSFYNNEISEKSEIFDDQFSVERPDGSNFTLKIRSTKLEDSAMYFCASSDDGEPRADTQYFGPGTRLTVL.

This clone was recorded once. The chain couples TRBV21-1 to TRBJ1-6. TRBV21-1 is a documented pseudogene. The CDR3 is 16 residues long. CDR3 nucleotide sequence: TGTGCCAGCAGCCCGGGACCGCGAAATTATAATTCACCCCTCCACTTT. The encoded protein is CASSPGPRNYNSPLHF.

This clone occurred once. V usage is TRBV5-6 and J usage is TRBJ1-5; a possible D gene is TRBD1 (6 bases). Germline assignment: CDR1 SGHDT and CDR2 YYEEEE. The length of the CDR3 is 15 residues. The V end was cut by 3 bases, the J end by 5 bases, with 15 bases between. CDR3 sequence: CASSSNRRGDQPQHF. The CDR3 region has the DNA TGTGCCAGCAGCTCTAACCGCAGGGGAGATCAGCCCCAGCATTTT.